The source of this T cell receptor (beta chain) is a study of cytomegalovirus exposure and HLA in healthy donors. Germline loops: CDR1 WNHNN, CDR2 SYGVQD (reference sequence). The CDR3 sequence is 16 residues long. V lost 2 bases, J lost 4 bases, and 6 bases stayed unmatched. Study conclusions and caveats: The authors listed 180 or so TCR beta chains as cytomegalovirus-associated. A later analysis found first-cohort TCR clusters tended to co-occur in the 90 to 150 validation repertoires.

Sequencing was performed with immunoSEQ multiplex PCR; in TCRdb, only in-frame clones are kept and a portion is missing. Of 85,000 to 90,000 clones listed, 95% to 97% are singletons. Worth noting for this clone: Its antigen is still unknown.

The rearrangement joins TRBV10-1 to TRBJ2-5, with TRBD1 matching 11 bases. What was sequenced was PBMCs. The TCR was taken from a man younger than 35 in good health and CMV-seronegative. The CDR3 loop is CASSETGTGGSETQYF. The CDR3 nucleotides read TGCGCCAGCAGTGAGACCGGGACAGGGGGGTCAGAGACCCAGTACTTC.